A single sample is the source of the 7 T cell receptor beta chains below, sequenced in a study of OX40 agonist ivuxolimab in advanced cancers. Data came from immunoSEQ multiplex PCR; TCRdb stores just in-frame clones and leaves some out. This sample has 50,000 to 70,000 clones; about 88% occur once, and the top ten carry less than 3.5%. The starting material was CD4+ or CD8+ T cells sorted from blood, obtained in a trial of the OX40 agonist ivuxolimab. These receptor sequences come from an adult with an advanced solid tumor such as melanoma, head and neck, liver or kidney cancer.

The rearrangement links TRBV7-2 to TRBJ2-2, with a weak D call TRBD1 (5 bases). Trimming removed 4 bases from V and 5 bases from J, with 14 bases in between. The germline CDR1 and CDR2 sequences are SGHTA and FQGNSA. The CDR3 extends over 15 amino acids. CDR3 sequence: CASSSTAGLTGELFF. CDR3 DNA sequence: TGTGCCAGCAGCTCGACGGCAGGGTTAACCGGGGAGCTGTTTTTT.

The V gene is TRBV19, the J gene TRBJ2-7, with D perhaps matching TRBD2 (5 bases). This CDR3 spans 14 amino acids. The germline V gene encodes CDR1 LNHDA and CDR2 SQIVND (reference sequence). V lost 6 bases, J lost 0 bases, and 12 bases lay in between. The CDR3 loop reads CASRATGSSYEQYF. The CDR3 nucleotides read TGTGCCAGTAGGGCTACGGGGAGCTCCTACGAGCAGTACTTC.

The chain has TRBV6-1 and TRBJ1-1; D gene ambiguous. Between the trimmed V and J ends, which lost 3 bases and 1 base, there was a span of 12 bases. This CDR3 has 15 residues. Germline CDR1 is MNHNS and CDR2 is SASEGT. The CDR3 region has the DNA TGTGCCAGCAGTGATCGAGGACTTGGGAACACTGAAGCTTTCTTT. Translation: CASSDRGLGNTEAFF.

A single count supports this clone. The chain uses TRBV14 and TRBJ1-3; D may be TRBD1 (5 bases). Germline loops: CDR1 SGHDN, CDR2 FVKESK. This CDR3 has 16 residues. The germline V and J ends were trimmed by 2 bases and 0 bases, with 11 bases remaining between them. The CDR3, as DNA: TGTGCCAGCAGCCAATTAGGGGTGATCTCTGGAAACACCATATATTTT. This sequence encodes CASSQLGVISGNTIYF.

The V and J genes are TRBV19 and TRBJ2-1; D may be TRBD1 (5 bases). The CDR3 sequence is 13 residues long. CDR1 is LNHDA, CDR2 SQIVND, per germline (reference sequence). The V end was cut by 3 bases, the J end by 10 bases, with 13 bases between. The CDR3 DNA reads TGTGCCAGTAGTATGGTGGGGAAGGGGGAGCAGTTCTTC. This gives the protein CASSMVGKGEQFF.

V is TRBV29-1 and J is TRBJ2-7; D is uncertain. Per germline, CDR1 SQVTM and CDR2 ANQGSEA. This CDR3 is 13 amino acids long. Trimming left V 3 bases short and J 2 bases short, with 11 bases between. CDR3 sequence (DNA): TGCAGCGTTGACGCTGTTGGAGCCTACGAGCAGTACTTC. Its translation is CSVDAVGAYEQYF.

This chain connects TRBV6-6 to TRBJ1-5; no firm D call. V dropped 5 bases and J dropped 4 bases, with 9 bases sitting between them. There are 13 residues in the CDR3. CDR1 is MNHNY, CDR2 SVGAGI, per germline (reference sequence). CDR3 amino acids: CASSTRENQPQHF. CDR3 in DNA: TGTGCCAGCAGTACCCGGGAAAATCAGCCCCAGCATTTT.